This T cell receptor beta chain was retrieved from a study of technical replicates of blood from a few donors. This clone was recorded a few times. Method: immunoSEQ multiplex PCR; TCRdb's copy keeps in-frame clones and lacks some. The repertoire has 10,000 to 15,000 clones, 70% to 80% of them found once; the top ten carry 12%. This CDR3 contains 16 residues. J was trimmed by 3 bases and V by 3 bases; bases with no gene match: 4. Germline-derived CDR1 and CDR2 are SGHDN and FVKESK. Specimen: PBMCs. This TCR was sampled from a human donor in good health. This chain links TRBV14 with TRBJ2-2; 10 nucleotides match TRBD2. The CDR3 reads CASSHRTSGDTGELFF. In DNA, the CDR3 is TGTGCCAGCAGCCACAGGACTAGCGGTGACACCGGGGAGCTGTTTTTT.